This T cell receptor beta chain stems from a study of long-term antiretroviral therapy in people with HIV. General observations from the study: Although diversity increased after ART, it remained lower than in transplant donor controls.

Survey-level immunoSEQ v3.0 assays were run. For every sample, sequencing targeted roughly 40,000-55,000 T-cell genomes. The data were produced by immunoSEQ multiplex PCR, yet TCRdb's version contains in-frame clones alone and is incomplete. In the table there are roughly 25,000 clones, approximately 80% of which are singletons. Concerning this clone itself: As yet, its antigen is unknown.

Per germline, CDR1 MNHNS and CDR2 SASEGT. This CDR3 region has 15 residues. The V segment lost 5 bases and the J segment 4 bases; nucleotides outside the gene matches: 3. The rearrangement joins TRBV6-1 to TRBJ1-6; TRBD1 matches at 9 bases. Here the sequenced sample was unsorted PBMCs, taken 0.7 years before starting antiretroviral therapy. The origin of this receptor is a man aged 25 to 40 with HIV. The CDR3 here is CASSMTGGYNSPLHF. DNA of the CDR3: TGTGCCAGCAGTATGACAGGGGGATATAATTCACCCCTCCACTTT.